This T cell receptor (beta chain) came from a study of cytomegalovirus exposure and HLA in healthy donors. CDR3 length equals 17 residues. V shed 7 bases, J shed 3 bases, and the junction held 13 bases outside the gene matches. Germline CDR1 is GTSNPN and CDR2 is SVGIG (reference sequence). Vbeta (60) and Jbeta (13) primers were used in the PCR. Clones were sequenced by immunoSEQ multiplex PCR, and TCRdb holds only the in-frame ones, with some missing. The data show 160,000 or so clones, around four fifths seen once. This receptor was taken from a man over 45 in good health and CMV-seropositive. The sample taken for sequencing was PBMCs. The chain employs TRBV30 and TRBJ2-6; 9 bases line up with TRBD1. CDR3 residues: CAYIPGQGFGGANVLTF. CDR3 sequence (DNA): TGTGCCTACATCCCGGGACAGGGTTTTGGTGGGGCCAACGTCCTGACTTTC.